This TCR beta chain is drawn from a study of spatial heterogeneity in lung cancer. MiXCR was run by TCRdb on the 5' RACE reads, yielding one entry per CDR3 protein. Here the sample spans roughly 4,200 distinct CDR3 sequences, roughly a tenth being singletons. A remark on this clonotype: Its antigen is as yet unknown.

General study findings and limits: Detection of ubiquitous tumor TCRs in blood was higher at resection than follow-up.

Stated time point: sample taken at primary tumor resection. The authors sequenced whole RNA from tumor, nontumor lung or frozen PBMC without sorting. The sequence was obtained from a male donor with early-stage non-small cell lung cancer. Specimen: PBMCs, collected at surgery.

In DNA, the CDR3 is TGTGCCAGTAGTGCCTTCTCCGGGGATTACGAGCAGTACTTC. Protein: CASSAFSGDYEQYF. The chain uses TRBV19 and TRBJ2-7; possible D gene TRBD2, 5 bases. V was trimmed by 5 bases and J by 4 bases, leaving 15 bases between them. Germline V gene sequence: CDR1 LNHDA, CDR2 SQIVND (reference sequence). The length of the CDR3 is 14 residues.